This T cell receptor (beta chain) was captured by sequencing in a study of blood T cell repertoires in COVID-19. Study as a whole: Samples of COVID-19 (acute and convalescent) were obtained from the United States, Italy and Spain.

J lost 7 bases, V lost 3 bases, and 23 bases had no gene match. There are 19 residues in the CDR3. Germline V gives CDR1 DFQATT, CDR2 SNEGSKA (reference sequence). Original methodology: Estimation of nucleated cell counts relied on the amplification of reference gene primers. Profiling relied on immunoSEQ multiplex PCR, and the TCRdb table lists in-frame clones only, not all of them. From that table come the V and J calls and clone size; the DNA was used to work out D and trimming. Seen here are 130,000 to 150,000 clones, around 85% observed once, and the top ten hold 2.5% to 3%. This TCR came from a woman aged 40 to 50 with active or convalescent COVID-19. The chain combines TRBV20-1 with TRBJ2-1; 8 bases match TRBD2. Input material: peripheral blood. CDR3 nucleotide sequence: TGCAGTGCTAGTGCCCCCAGGGGTAACGGGAGGGCCCGGAAGAATGAGCAGTTCTTC. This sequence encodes CSASAPRGNGRARKNEQFF.